Presented here are 6 T cell receptor beta chains from one specimen sequenced in a study of response to subunit inactivated influenza vaccine. One entry per CDR3 protein, called by TCRdb with MiXCR from the RT-PCR reads. Of hundreds of thousands of distinct CDR3 sequences in the sample, 13% to 15% were seen once. Sequences were derived from PBMCs from blood, sampled around 15 days before vaccination. These receptors came from a man aged 45-60 years who received an inactivated influenza vaccine.

The rearrangement joins TRBV6-5 to TRBJ2-5; a possible D gene is TRBD1 (6 bases). From germline, CDR1 is MNHEY and CDR2 SVGAGI. Trimming removed 3 bases at V and 4 bases at J, with 12 bases between. The CDR3 is 14 amino acids. CDR3 protein: CASSYPGRGETQYF. CDR3 nucleotides: TGTGCCAGCAGTTATCCGGGCAGGGGAGAGACCCAGTACTTC.

The chain is built from TRBV7-9 and TRBJ1-4, with 9 positions matching TRBD1. Trimming cost V 5 bases and J 7 bases; bases outside gene matches: 11. The CDR3 has 16 residues. The germline V gene has CDR1 SEHNR and CDR2 FQNEAQ (reference sequence). The CDR3 nucleotides read TGTGCCAGCAGCCTAGGAGGGACAGGGTATGGTGAAAAACTGTTTTTT. It yields the protein CASSLGGTGYGEKLFF. Complete variable domain (other parts from reference TRBV7-9 and TRBJ1-4): DTGVSQNPRHKITKRGQNVTFRCDPISEHNRLYWYRQTLGQGPEFLTYFQNEAQLEKSRLLSDRFSAERPKGSFSTLEIQRTEQGDSAMYLCASSLGGTGYGEKLFFGSGTQLSVL.

This clonotype showed up just a few times. The V and J genes are TRBV5-1 and TRBJ2-5; D gene ambiguous. Trimming cost V 1 base and J 5 bases, with 9 bases left between them. This CDR3 has 13 residues. The germline gives CDR1 SGHRS, CDR2 YFSETQ. CDR3: CASSLSVWETQYF. CDR3 DNA: TGCGCCAGCAGCTTGTCCGTGTGGGAGACCCAGTACTTC.

There are a few counts of this clonotype. J is TRBJ2-3 and V is TRBV9, with 7 bases fitting TRBD2. The CDR3 has 16 residues. Unmatched junction bases numbered 8, after V lost 4 bases and J lost 0 bases. The germline CDR1 and CDR2 sequences are SGDLS and YYNGEE. The CDR3 spells CASSPWGGASTDTQYF. The CDR3 coding sequence is TGTGCCAGCAGCCCGTGGGGGGGAGCAAGCACAGATACGCAGTATTTT.

This clonotype was seen repeatedly, ten times or more. CDR3 in amino acids: CASSPGTSVEQFF. The DNA for the CDR3 is TGTGCCAGCAGCCCAGGGACTAGCGTTGAGCAGTTCTTC. J is TRBJ2-1 and V is TRBV11-3, with TRBD2 matching over 10 bases. J gave up 9 bases and V 5 bases, and 4 bases lay outside the gene matches. The CDR3 spans 13 residues. Germline V gene lookup returns CDR1 SGHNT and CDR2 YENEEA. The entire variable domain, with the rest obtained from reference TRBV11-3 and TRBJ2-1, is as follows: EAGVVQSPRYKIIEKKQPVAFWCNPISGHNTLYWYLQNLGQGPELLIRYENEEAVDDSQLPKDRFSAERLKGVDSTLKIQPAELGDSAVYLCASSPGTSVEQFFGPGTRLTVL.

This clonotype occurred a few times. A clone one base away is much larger, so this may be a read error. This chain links TRBV7-8 with TRBJ1-5; no clear D gene. This CDR3 has 15 residues. CDR1 is SGHVS, CDR2 FQNEAQ, per germline. In nucleotides, the CDR3 is TGTGCCAGCATCTTAACAGAAAATAGCAATCAGCCCCAGCATTTT. Protein product: CASILTENSNQPQHF.